Described below is a single T cell receptor (beta chain) sequence and its context. As yet, its antigen is unknown. This CDR3 is built from 15 residues. CDR1 is MNHNS and CDR2 is SASEGT in the germline V gene. V gave up 3 bases and J gave up 5 bases; unmatched junction bases: 4. This specimen comes from a study of T cell responses to AZD1222 COVID-19 vaccine. The study, taken as a whole, reports: At baseline, just 5 or 6 AZD1222 recipients tested seropositive. Clonal diversity was possibly underestimated; the donors were predominantly white British and more often female. Every sample of the repertoires postdated the peak T cell response. Per reports, nearly half of all spike-specific TCRs target regions that are unmutated in variants.

Libraries were prepared by immunoSEQ multiplex PCR; TCRdb keeps only in-frame clonotypes and omits some of them. The table lists 92,000 or so clones, around nine tenths of them singletons. The receptor's source is an adult who received the AZD1222 COVID-19 vaccine. The chain has TRBV6-1 and TRBJ1-5, with TRBD1 identical over 10 bases. The starting material was peripheral blood, obtained 28 days after the second AZD1222 dose. The CDR3 loop reads CASSDRQGADQPQHF. The CDR3 nucleotides are TGTGCCAGCAGTGACCGACAGGGGGCGGATCAGCCCCAGCATTTT.